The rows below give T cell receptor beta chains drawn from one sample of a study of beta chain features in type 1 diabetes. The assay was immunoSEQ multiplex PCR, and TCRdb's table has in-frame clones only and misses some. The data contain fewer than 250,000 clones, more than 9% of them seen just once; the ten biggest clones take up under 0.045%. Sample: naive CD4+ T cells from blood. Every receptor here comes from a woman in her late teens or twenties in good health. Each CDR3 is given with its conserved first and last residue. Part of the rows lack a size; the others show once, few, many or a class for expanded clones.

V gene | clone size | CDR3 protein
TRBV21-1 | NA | CASSKARAYGYTF
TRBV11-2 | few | CASSPGGQYNQPQHF
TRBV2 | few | CASSAGQGGRNEQYF
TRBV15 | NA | CATSRGQGAHNEQFF
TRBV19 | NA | CASSKGLAGDYNEQFF
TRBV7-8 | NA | CASSLDRLDQPQHF
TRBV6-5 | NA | CASRADRDDQPQHF
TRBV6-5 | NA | CASSPSGTVNTEAFF
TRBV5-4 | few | CASSSHGQVYNEQFF
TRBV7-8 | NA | CASSPQTGLINYGYTF
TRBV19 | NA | CASSISRVPNNEQFF
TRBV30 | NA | CAWRIIPPMSSPLHF
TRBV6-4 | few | CASSTLPGAAYNEQFF
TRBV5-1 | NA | CASSLGTVRDRGYTF
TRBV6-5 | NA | CASRPLRENTEAFF
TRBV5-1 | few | CASSSQGETEAFF
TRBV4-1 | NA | CASSQDRDREREQYF
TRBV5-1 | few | CASSLDRGDTGELFF
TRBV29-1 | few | CSVDRRALNTEAFF
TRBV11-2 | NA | CASSRGLAGSYEQYF
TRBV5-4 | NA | CASSSGTEKAFF
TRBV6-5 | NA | CASSRDRTGSAFF
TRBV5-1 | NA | CASSYRTAQETQYF
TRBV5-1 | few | CASSRAAGETQYF
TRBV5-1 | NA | CASSPRTDTGSSYEQYF
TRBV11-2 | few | CASSLAQGSEQYF
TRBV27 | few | CASSRLPSGYEQYF
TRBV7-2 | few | CASSLAGGRFYEQYF
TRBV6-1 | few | CASSEAGGASYEQYF
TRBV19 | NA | CASSLGSGLAKNIQYF
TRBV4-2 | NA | CASSQEGQRGTDTQYF
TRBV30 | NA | CAWSGNQRLRGYTF
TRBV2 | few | CASSEGVSGRVNEQFF
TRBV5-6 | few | CASSLGPGGPEAFF
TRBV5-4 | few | CASSLGRGETQYF
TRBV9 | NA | CASSVWTSGTDEQFF
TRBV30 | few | CAWNRDLNTEAFF
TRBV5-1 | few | CASSLSTPNNSPLHF
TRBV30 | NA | CAWSPQGPEKLFF
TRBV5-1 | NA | CASSLLAGKGEQFF
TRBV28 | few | CASSSSGQGAADTQYF
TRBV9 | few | CASSVALTDTQYF